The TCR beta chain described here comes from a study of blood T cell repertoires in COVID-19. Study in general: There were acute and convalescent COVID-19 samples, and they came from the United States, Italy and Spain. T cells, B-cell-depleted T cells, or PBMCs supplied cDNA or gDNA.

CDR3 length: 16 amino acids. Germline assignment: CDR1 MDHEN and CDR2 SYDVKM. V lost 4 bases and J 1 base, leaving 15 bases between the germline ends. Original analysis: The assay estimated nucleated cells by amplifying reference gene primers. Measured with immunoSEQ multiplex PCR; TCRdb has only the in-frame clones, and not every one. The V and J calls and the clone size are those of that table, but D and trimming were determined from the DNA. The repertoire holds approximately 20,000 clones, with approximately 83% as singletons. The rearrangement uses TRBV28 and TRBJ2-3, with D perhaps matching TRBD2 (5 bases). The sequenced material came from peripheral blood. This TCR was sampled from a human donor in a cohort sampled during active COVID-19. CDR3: CASSSGRRAGTDTQYF. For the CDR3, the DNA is TGTGCCAGCAGTTCTGGTCGGAGAGCGGGCACAGATACGCAGTATTTT.